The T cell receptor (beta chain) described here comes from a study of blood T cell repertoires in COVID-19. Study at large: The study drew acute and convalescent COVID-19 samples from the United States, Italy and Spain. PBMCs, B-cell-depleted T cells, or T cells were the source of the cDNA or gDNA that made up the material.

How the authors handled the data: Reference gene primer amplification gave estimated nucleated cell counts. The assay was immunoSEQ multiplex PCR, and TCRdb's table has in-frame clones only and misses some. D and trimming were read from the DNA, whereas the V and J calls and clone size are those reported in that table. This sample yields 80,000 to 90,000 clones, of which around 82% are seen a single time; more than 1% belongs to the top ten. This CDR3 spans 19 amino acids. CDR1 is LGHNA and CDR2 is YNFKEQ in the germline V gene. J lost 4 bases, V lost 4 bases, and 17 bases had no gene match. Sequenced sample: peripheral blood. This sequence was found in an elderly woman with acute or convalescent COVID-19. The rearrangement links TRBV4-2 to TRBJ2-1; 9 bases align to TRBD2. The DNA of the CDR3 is TGTGCCAGCAGCCCAACCCCGCGCGGGGGGGCCCTTCAGTACAATGAGCAGTTCTTC. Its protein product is CASSPTPRGGALQYNEQFF.